The 9 T cell receptor beta chains reported below all come from one sample, sequenced in a study of blood T cell repertoires in COVID-19. The assay was immunoSEQ multiplex PCR, and TCRdb's table has in-frame clones only and misses some. Among 94,000 or so clones listed, roughly 88% were seen once. Material: peripheral blood. The receptors here all came from a woman aged 70 to 79 with acute or convalescent COVID-19.

J is TRBJ2-1 and V is TRBV20-1; unclear D gene. V was cut by 4 bases and J by 9 bases, with 4 bases left in between. CDR3 length equals 9 residues. In germline, CDR1 is DFQATT, CDR2 SNEGSKA (reference sequence). The CDR3 bases are TGCAGTGCTACGGGTGAGCAGTTCTTC. This codes for CSATGEQFF.

The rearrangement uses TRBV5-1 and TRBJ2-6; D uncertain. Deletions cut 0 bases from V and 0 bases from J, with 4 bases between. Germline CDR1 SGHRS, CDR2 YFSETQ. This CDR3 has 15 residues. DNA for the CDR3: TGCGCCAGCAGCTTGGTTAGCTCTGGGGCCAACGTCCTGACTTTC. Its protein product is CASSLVSSGANVLTF.

V usage is TRBV5-4 and J usage is TRBJ1-1; no clear D. There are 11 residues in the CDR3. Between the trimmed V and J ends, which lost 5 bases and 7 bases, there was a span of 9 bases. From germline, CDR1 is SGHNT and CDR2 YYREEE (reference sequence). CDR3 DNA sequence: TGTGCCAGCAGGGAGGGAGGTGAAGCTTTCTTT. Encoded protein: CASREGGEAFF.

The rearrangement joins TRBV5-4 to TRBJ2-1, with a possible D match to TRBD1 (6 bases). Germline V lookup: CDR1 SGHNT, CDR2 YYREEE (reference sequence). V was trimmed by 1 base and J by 8 bases, leaving 13 bases between them. The CDR3 extends over 14 amino acids. DNA of the CDR3: TGTGCCAGCAGCTTGCAGGGGAAGATCCATGAGCAGTTCTTC. Protein sequence: CASSLQGKIHEQFF.

The chain has TRBV28 and TRBJ2-7; 10 bases align to TRBD2. The CDR3 runs 17 residues. V trimming: 4 bases; J trimming: 0 bases; junction bases outside the gene matches: 9. Germline values: CDR1 MDHEN, CDR2 SYDVKM. CDR3: CASSWGSLAGGSYEQYF. CDR3 coding DNA: TGTGCCAGCAGTTGGGGATCGTTAGCGGGAGGCTCCTACGAGCAGTACTTC.

The chain employs TRBV5-1 and TRBJ2-2, with a tentative D call TRBD2 (5 bases). The length of the CDR3 is 16 residues. The germline CDR1 and CDR2 sequences are SGHRS and YFSETQ. The V end lost 0 bases, the J end lost 3 bases, and 12 bases lay between the germline ends. The DNA of the CDR3 is TGCGCCAGCAGCTTGGTTCCGGTGGAGGACACCGGGGAGCTGTTTTTT. Protein product: CASSLVPVEDTGELFF.

The chain is built from TRBV10-3 and TRBJ2-7, with D possibly TRBD2 on 6 matching bases. This CDR3 region has 13 residues. V lost 10 bases and J lost 4, with 17 bases in between. Germline V gives CDR1 ENHRY, CDR2 SYGVKD. The CDR3 is CATLGLSPYEQYF. The CDR3 nucleotides read TGTGCCACCCTCGGACTATCCCCATACGAGCAGTACTTC.

The chain is built from TRBV27 and TRBJ1-2; no reliable D call. This CDR3 has 15 amino acids. From germline, CDR1 is MNHEY and CDR2 SMNVEV (reference sequence). With 3 bases removed from V and 4 bases from J, the gap between germline ends came to 15 bases. The CDR3 DNA sequence: TGTGCCAGCAGTTTCTCAGGCAGAATCTCCTATGGCTACACCTTC. Amino acid sequence: CASSFSGRISYGYTF.

The rearrangement uses TRBV7-2 and TRBJ2-1; D remains ambiguous. The ends were cut back, 0 bases at V and 2 bases at J, with 11 bases in the middle. The CDR3 contains 16 residues. The germline CDR1 and CDR2 sequences are SGHTA and FQGNSA. The CDR3 nucleotides are TGTGCCAGCAGCTTAGCCACAGCTTCAGCCTACAATGAGCAGTTCTTC. The encoded protein is CASSLATASAYNEQFF.